These 5 T cell receptor beta chains were all obtained from the same sample, sequenced in a study of blood T cells in healthy people across ages. The authors ran a second PCR of 7 to 11 cycles using a sample-barcoded 5' primer and a J-beta primer mix. TCRdb fed the 5' RACE reads into MiXCR, producing one record per CDR3 protein. The sample shows hundreds of thousands of distinct CDR3 sequences, about a quarter of them seen only once. The same data also contributed to another study, on T cells of mothers and their children.

Material for sequencing was blood. The receptors shown here come from a boy aged 5-17 years in good health.

The chain uses TRBV29-1 and TRBJ1-3, with TRBD1 as a possible D gene (5 bases). Trimming cost V 0 bases and J 2 bases, with 5 bases left between them. The CDR3 runs to 13 residues. CDR1 is SQVTM, CDR2 ANQGSEA, per germline. CDR3 protein: CSVEDRAGNTIYF. Here the CDR3 DNA reads TGCAGCGTTGAAGACAGGGCTGGAAACACCATATATTTT.

This clonotype came up a few times. J is TRBJ2-1 and V is TRBV11-3; TRBD2 agrees at 8 bases. Germline V gene data show CDR1 as SGHNT and CDR2 as YENEEA. The CDR3 contains 13 residues. Losses at the gene ends were 1 base for V and 14 bases for J; bases not matched to a gene: 7. The CDR3 bases are TGTGCCAGCAGCTTAGGTAGCGGGGCAAGAAAGTTCTTC. Translating it yields CASSLGSGARKFF.

The chain is built from TRBV3-1 and TRBJ1-1; D perhaps matches TRBD1 (5 bases). Between the trimmed V and J ends, which lost 2 bases and 9 bases, there was a span of 13 bases. The length of the CDR3 is 13 residues. Germline CDR1 and CDR2: LGHDT and YNNKEL (reference sequence). CDR3 sequence reads: CASSQSPSGQAFF. CDR3 nucleotide sequence: TGTGCCAGCAGCCAAAGCCCGTCGGGGCAAGCTTTCTTT.

This clonotype has only a few counts. The CDR3 protein is CSARLRGRNEQFF. CDR3 coding DNA: TGCAGTGCTAGACTCAGGGGGAGAAATGAGCAGTTCTTC. V gene TRBV20-1 combines with J gene TRBJ2-1, with 7 bases aligning to TRBD1. The V and J ends lost 2 bases and 7 bases, in that order; junction bases with no gene match: 5. CDR3 length: 13 residues. CDR1 and CDR2 (germline): DFQATT, SNEGSKA (reference sequence).

This clonotype was detected a few times. This chain links TRBV10-3 with TRBJ1-4, with TRBD1 matching 11 bases. V was clipped by 3 bases and J by 7 bases; unmatched bases: 1. The CDR3 has 14 amino acids. Germline CDR1 and CDR2: ENHRY and SYGVKD. The CDR3 loop reads CAISDGTGGEKLFF. The CDR3 DNA follows: TGTGCCATCAGTGACGGGACAGGGGGTGAAAAACTGTTTTTT.